Shown below are 24 T cell receptor beta chains from a single sample sequenced in a study of blood T cell repertoires in COVID-19. Produced via immunoSEQ multiplex PCR; TCRdb's table is partial and in-frame only. Here the sample spans some 65,000 clones, roughly four fifths being singletons. The sample was peripheral blood. Receptor source: an elderly woman with acute or convalescent COVID-19.

The chain couples TRBV2 to TRBJ2-2; TRBD1 might be the D (6 bases). CDR3 length: 14 amino acids. Trimming removed 6 bases from V and 0 bases from J, with 8 bases in between. Germline loops: CDR1 SNHLY, CDR2 FYNNEI. CDR3: CASRTGANTGELFF. CDR3 coding DNA: TGTGCCAGCAGGACAGGCGCGAACACCGGGGAGCTGTTTTTT.

The rearrangement joins TRBV28 to TRBJ1-5; TRBD1 matches 7 bases. CDR1 and CDR2 (germline): MDHEN, SYDVKM. V lost 3 bases to trimming and J lost 2 bases; unmatched junction nucleotides: 7. The CDR3 totals 16 residues. The CDR3: CASSFPSGGGNQPQHF. The CDR3 nucleotides read TGTGCCAGCAGTTTTCCTTCAGGGGGTGGCAATCAGCCCCAGCATTTT.

V and J are TRBV5-1 and TRBJ1-3; tentatively, D is TRBD1 (6 bases). Per germline, CDR1 SGHRS and CDR2 YFSETQ. The CDR3 spans 17 residues. Trimming took off 0 bases at V and 0 bases at J, with 13 bases between the two ends. In nucleotides, the CDR3 is TGCGCCAGCAGCTTGGTGGCAGGGGACCCCTCTGGAAACACCATATATTTT. Translating gives CASSLVAGDPSGNTIYF.

The gene calls are TRBV18 and TRBJ1-5; D is perhaps TRBD1 (6 bases). Germline V gene lookup returns CDR1 KGHSH and CDR2 LQKENI. Trimming shortened V by 0 bases and J by 1 base, and 10 bases separated the two germline ends. This CDR3 is 16 amino acids long. CDR3 residues: CASSPPLQGSNQPQHF. In DNA form, the CDR3 reads TGTGCCAGCTCACCACCGCTACAGGGAAGCAATCAGCCCCAGCATTTT. The variable domain in full, completed from reference TRBV18 and TRBJ1-5, reads NAGVMQNPRHLVRRRGQEARLRCSPMKGHSHVYWYRQLPEEGLKFMVYLQKENIIDESGMPKERFSAEFPKEGPSILRIQQVVRGDSAAYFCASSPPLQGSNQPQHFGDGTRLSIL.

This rearrangement joins TRBV4-3 to TRBJ1-1, with D unresolved. This CDR3 region has 14 residues. V gave up 4 bases and J gave up 1 base, with 10 bases separating them. The germline CDR1 and CDR2 sequences are LGHNA and YSLEER. In DNA form, the CDR3 reads TGCGCCAGCAGCCGAGACGCAGAGAACACTGAAGCTTTCTTT. Translation gives CASSRDAENTEAFF.

The chain links TRBV7-9 to TRBJ2-5; TRBD1 might be the D (5 bases). Germline V gives CDR1 SEHNR, CDR2 FQNEAQ (reference sequence). This CDR3 has 15 residues. V lost 3 bases and J lost 1, with 12 bases in between. The CDR3 spells CASSLRGQSQETQYF. CDR3 sequence (DNA): TGTGCCAGCAGCTTGAGAGGACAAAGCCAAGAGACCCAGTACTTC.

The chain carries TRBV24-1 and TRBJ2-1; no clear D. Per the germline V gene, CDR1 is KGHDR and CDR2 is SFDVKD. Trimming removed 1 base from V and 8 bases from J, with 8 bases in between. CDR3 length: 13 amino acids. The CDR3 here is CATSDFVGHEQFF. DNA of the CDR3: TGTGCCACCAGTGATTTTGTTGGCCATGAGCAGTTCTTC.

The rearrangement joins TRBV18 to TRBJ2-2, with TRBD1 matching over 8 bases. With V trimmed by 5 bases and J by 6 bases, 2 bases remained unmatched. The germline CDR1 and CDR2 sequences are KGHSH and LQKENI. The length of the CDR3 is 13 residues. The CDR3 DNA sequence: TGTGCCAGCTCAGAGGACAGGGCCGGGGAGCTGTTTTTT. Its translation: CASSEDRAGELFF.

This sequence joins TRBV7-2 and TRBJ1-2, with D perhaps TRBD1 (6 bases). The CDR3 consists of 14 residues. Trimming removed 0 bases at V and 7 bases at J, with 12 bases between. Looked up from germline, CDR1 is SGHTA and CDR2 is FQGNSA. The CDR3, as DNA: TGTGCCAGCAGCTTAGCACGTCAGGGGAGTGGCTACACCTTC. This sequence encodes CASSLARQGSGYTF.

This clone was counted between two and nine times. This chain connects TRBV4-1 to TRBJ1-2, with 8 bases identical to TRBD1. V shed 3 bases and J 7 bases; nucleotides not matched to a gene: 16. CDR3 length equals 17 residues. Germline V CDR1 and CDR2: MGHRA, YSYEKL. This CDR3 reads CASSHHLARGQGAGYTF. As DNA, the CDR3 is TGCGCCAGCAGCCATCATCTCGCTCGAGGACAGGGCGCTGGCTACACCTTC.

The chain uses TRBV5-1 and TRBJ1-1, with a weak D call TRBD1 (5 bases). Germline-derived CDR1 and CDR2 are SGHRS and YFSETQ. There are 13 residues in the CDR3. The V and J ends lost 5 bases and 0 bases respectively, with 8 bases between them. The CDR3 nucleotides read TGCGCCAGCAGGGAGGGACTGAACACTGAAGCTTTCTTT. As protein: CASREGLNTEAFF.

The chain uses TRBV5-8 and TRBJ2-3, with D perhaps matching TRBD1 (6 bases). Germline values: CDR1 SGHTS, CDR2 YDEGEE. The CDR3 runs 13 residues. Trimming stripped 2 bases from V and 6 bases from J, with 10 bases between. The CDR3 sequence is CASSLTGMDTQYF. The CDR3 bases are TGTGCCAGCAGCTTAACAGGGATGGATACGCAGTATTTT. Complete variable domain (other parts from reference TRBV5-8 and TRBJ2-3): EAGVTQSPTHLIKTRGQQATLRCSPISGHTSVYWYQQALGLGLQFLLWYDEGEERNRGNFPPRFSGRQFPNYSSELNVNALELEDSALYLCASSLTGMDTQYFGPGTRLTVL.

The CDR3 region is CASSQEDTTGLFF. Here the CDR3 DNA reads TGCGCCAGCAGCCAAGAAGACACTACGGGGTTGTTTTTT. The chain carries TRBV4-1 and TRBJ2-2; D is possibly TRBD2 (5 bases). The CDR3 length is 13 residues. Trimming left V 0 bases short and J 15 bases short, with 14 bases between. Per germline, CDR1 MGHRA and CDR2 YSYEKL.

The CDR3 sequence: CASAGGFSYEQYF. CDR3 nucleotide sequence: TGTGCCAGCGCTGGGGGCTTCTCCTACGAGCAGTACTTC. The chain employs TRBV6-5 and TRBJ2-7, with D possibly being TRBD1 (6 bases). The V end was cut by 8 bases, the J end by 0 bases, with 11 bases between. CDR1 and CDR2 from the germline V gene are MNHEY and SVGAGI. CDR3 size: 13 residues.

The gene calls are TRBV5-1 and TRBJ1-1; 7 positions match TRBD1. The CDR3 contains 14 residues. After removal of 5 bases from V and 6 bases from J, the junction contained 10 bases not matched to a gene. Looked up from germline, CDR1 is SGHRS and CDR2 is YFSETQ. The CDR3 DNA sequence: TGCGCCAGCAGGGAGGCATACAGGGGACCTGAAGCTTTCTTT. This translates into CASREAYRGPEAFF.

This clone has a single count. V is TRBV11-2 and J is TRBJ2-1, with TRBD1 as a possible D gene (5 bases). Trimming pared 3 bases from V and 8 bases from J, leaving 11 bases between. Germline V gives CDR1 SGHAT, CDR2 FQNNGV. The length of the CDR3 is 13 residues. CDR3 region: CASSFPRADEQFF. The CDR3 DNA reads TGTGCCAGCAGCTTTCCCAGGGCGGATGAGCAGTTCTTC.

This chain connects TRBV11-3 to TRBJ2-7, with 10 bases that match TRBD1. V shed 1 base, J shed 6 bases, and the junction held 6 bases outside the gene matches. Germline V lookup: CDR1 SGHNT, CDR2 YENEEA. This CDR3 is 15 amino acids long. The CDR3 nucleotides are TGTGCCAGCAGCTTAGGCTGGGACAGGGGTATCGAGCAGTACTTC. Residues: CASSLGWDRGIEQYF.

This clone has a handful of counts. This rearrangement joins TRBV19 to TRBJ1-2, with 10 bases identical to TRBD1. CDR1 LNHDA and CDR2 SQIVND come from the germline V gene (reference sequence). V lost 9 bases and J lost 4; bases outside the gene matches: 14. This CDR3 region has 16 residues. CDR3 bases: TGTGCCAGCACCCGACAGGGGGCTTCACTCCTCTATGGCTACACCTTC. This sequence encodes CASTRQGASLLYGYTF.

V and J are TRBV14 and TRBJ1-1, with 7 bases that match TRBD1. V dropped 6 bases and J dropped 9; count of bases not matched to a gene: 13. Germline values: CDR1 SGHDN, CDR2 FVKESK. This CDR3 contains 14 residues. The DNA of the CDR3 is TGTGCCAGCAGACCCGCGACACCAGGGGGAAAAGCTTTCTTT. This sequence encodes CASRPATPGGKAFF.

This clone has more than one count but fewer than ten. The chain links TRBV10-3 to TRBJ1-1; 8 nucleotides match TRBD1. V was clipped by 7 bases and J by 5 bases; unmatched bases: 6. The CDR3 covers 13 residues. Germline assignment: CDR1 ENHRY and CDR2 SYGVKD. CDR3 amino acids: CAITGQGGTEAFF. In nucleotides, the CDR3 is TGTGCCATCACTGGACAGGGAGGTACTGAAGCTTTCTTT.

The chain links TRBV27 to TRBJ2-1; 13 bases match TRBD2. CDR1 is MNHEY and CDR2 is SMNVEV in the germline V gene (reference sequence). With 3 bases clipped from V and 0 bases from J, the junction kept 5 bases outside the gene matches. The CDR3 contains 18 residues. DNA for the CDR3: TGTGCCAGCAGTTTCCGCAGGACTAGCGGGAGCTCCTACAATGAGCAGTTCTTC. Its translation is CASSFRRTSGSSYNEQFF.

The V call is TRBV19, the J call TRBJ2-2, with TRBD2 identical over 9 bases. The V segment lost 7 bases and the J segment 2 bases; nucleotides outside the gene matches: 2. This CDR3 is 14 amino acids long. Germline CDR1 and CDR2: LNHDA and SQIVND (reference sequence). The CDR3 protein is CASKLAGNTGELFF. Written as DNA, the CDR3 is TGTGCCAGTAAACTAGCGGGTAACACCGGGGAGCTGTTTTTT.

This clone came up once. The chain employs TRBV28 and TRBJ1-5; D is possibly TRBD1 (6 bases). Trimming took 6 bases from V and 2 from J, leaving 11 bases between them. CDR3 length: 14 residues. Per the germline V gene, CDR1 is MDHEN and CDR2 is SYDVKM. In nucleotides, the CDR3 is TGTGCCAGCAGGGTAGGGGGACGCAATCAGCCCCAGCATTTT. Protein: CASRVGGRNQPQHF.

The rearrangement links TRBV3-1 (or the pseudogene TRBV3-2) to TRBJ2-3; 9 bases line up with TRBD2. This CDR3 has 15 amino acids. V trimming: 4 bases; J trimming: 2 bases; junction bases outside the gene matches: 4. The germline V gene has CDR1 LGHDT and CDR2 YNNKEL (reference sequence). CDR3 amino acids: CASSLGLADTDTQYF. The CDR3 DNA follows: TGTGCCAGCAGCCTGGGACTAGCTGACACAGATACGCAGTATTTT.